The clone carrying this T cell receptor (beta chain) was recorded a few times. This sample was taken from a study of blood T cells in healthy people across ages. Primed by a sample-barcoded 5' primer and a J-beta primer mix, a second PCR proceeded for about 7 to 11 cycles. The template-switch adaptor was a 5' adaptor with 12 random nucleotides. It tagged each cDNA molecule. TCRdb reprocessed the 5' RACE reads via MiXCR and lists one record per CDR3 protein. In the table there are 700,000 to 800,000 distinct CDR3 sequences, roughly 47% of which are singletons. Specimen: blood. This receptor was taken from a woman aged 60 to 75 in good health.

Here the CDR3 reads CASSPRGEGVNTQYF. CDR3 DNA: TGTGCCAGCAGTCCCCGAGGGGAGGGGGTTAATACGCAGTATTTT. V gene TRBV6-6 combines with J gene TRBJ2-3; tentative D call: TRBD2 (7 bases). V lost 5 bases to trimming and J lost 7 bases, with 19 bases between them. CDR1 MNHNY and CDR2 SVGAGI come from the germline V gene (reference sequence). The CDR3 has 15 residues.